The 15 T cell receptor beta chains presented below share a single source sample, sequenced in a study of patients and donors after allogeneic stem cell transplantation. Using its own MiXCR run on the RT-PCR reads, TCRdb lists one record per CDR3 protein. The data contain under 30,000 distinct CDR3 sequences, approximately 8.8% of them singletons. The material sequenced was blood, either unsorted or a sorted T cell fraction (not recorded which). The receptors stem from a human donor who was either an allogeneic HSCT recipient or a stem cell or donor lymphocyte infusion donor (not recorded which). It is not recorded whose cells these are; they may come from a transplant donor.

This clonotype showed up just a few times. The chain employs TRBV18 and TRBJ2-4, with 8 bases that match TRBD1. Looked up from germline, CDR1 is KGHSH and CDR2 is LQKENI. The CDR3 consists of 19 residues. V gave up 0 bases and J gave up 2 bases; unmatched junction bases: 12. CDR3 sequence (DNA): TGTGCCAGCTCACCACCGACCACCGGACAGGGCCACACCAAAAACATTCAGTACTTC. It is translated as CASSPPTTGQGHTKNIQYF.

The sample holds a few counts of this clonotype. CDR3 in amino acids: CASSRAAGTAEDTQYF. Written as DNA, the CDR3 is TGTGCCAGCAGCCGAGCGGCCGGGACGGCAGAAGATACGCAGTATTTT. V is TRBV4-2 and J is TRBJ2-3, with D perhaps being TRBD1 or TRBD2 (5 bases each). The CDR3 extends over 16 amino acids. Per the germline V gene, CDR1 is LGHNA and CDR2 is YNFKEQ. V was cut by 4 bases and J by 5 bases, with 19 bases left in between.

This clonotype was seen repeatedly, ten times or more. The rearrangement joins TRBV19 to TRBJ1-2; no reliable D call. This CDR3 spans 13 amino acids. Germline CDR1 LNHDA, CDR2 SQIVND (reference sequence). V dropped 6 bases and J dropped 4 bases, with 12 bases sitting between them. As DNA, the CDR3 is TGTGCCAGTAGACCGGATTTTCTCTATGGCTACACCTTC. It codes for CASRPDFLYGYTF.

This clonotype showed up many times. The V and J genes are TRBV27 and TRBJ2-2; D is possibly TRBD2 (5 bases). V lost 6 bases and J 4 bases, leaving 9 bases between the germline ends. This CDR3 contains 13 residues. Germline values: CDR1 MNHEY, CDR2 SMNVEV (reference sequence). This chain's CDR3 is CASSPAGTGELFF. CDR3 sequence (DNA): TGTGCCAGCAGCCCTGCGGGCACCGGGGAGCTGTTTTTT.

This clonotype was seen repeatedly, ten times or more. The chain employs TRBV5-1 and TRBJ2-3, with TRBD2 matching 11 bases. With 2 bases clipped from V and 0 bases from J, the junction kept 5 bases outside the gene matches. The germline gives CDR1 SGHRS, CDR2 YFSETQ. This CDR3 contains 17 residues. CDR3 sequence (DNA): TGCGCCAGCAGCTTCTCCGGGACTAGCGGTAGCACAGATACGCAGTATTTT. This encodes CASSFSGTSGSTDTQYF.

This clonotype has a count of ten or more. The rearrangement uses TRBV7-8 and TRBJ2-3; D is uncertain. V lost 5 bases and J 3 bases, leaving 18 bases between the germline ends. CDR3 length equals 16 residues. The V gene's germline CDR1 is SGHVS and CDR2 FQNEAQ. CDR3 DNA: TGTGCCAGCAGCCAAGAAGGAGCCGCTGGGACAGATACGCAGTATTTT. Protein product: CASSQEGAAGTDTQYF.

This clonotype was detected ten times or more. The J gene is TRBJ1-2, the V gene TRBV28; D not certain. The CDR3 sequence is 11 residues long. V lost 8 bases and J 6 bases, leaving 10 bases between the germline ends. In germline, CDR1 is MDHEN, CDR2 SYDVKM. The DNA for the CDR3 is TGTGCCAGCCAAATACAACATGGCTACACCTTC. Encoded protein: CASQIQHGYTF.

V and J are TRBV20-1 and TRBJ1-5; 7 nucleotides match TRBD1. The V gene's germline CDR1 is DFQATT and CDR2 SNEGSKA (reference sequence). Trimming removed 0 bases from V and 7 bases from J; junction bases left unmatched: 9. The CDR3 spans 15 residues. The CDR3 bases are TGCAGTGCTAGAGACCCGAACAGGGGTAAGCAGCCCCAGCATTTT. Residues: CSARDPNRGKQPQHF.

This clonotype was seen ten or more times. The V call is TRBV19, the J call TRBJ2-7; 9 bases line up with TRBD2. Germline values: CDR1 LNHDA, CDR2 SQIVND (reference sequence). CDR3 length: 14 residues. Trimming at V came to 5 bases and at J to 3 bases, leaving 5 bases not matched to a gene. CDR3 region: CASSPHSGSYEQYF. The CDR3 coding sequence is TGTGCCAGTAGTCCCCATAGCGGGAGCTACGAGCAGTACTTC.

This clonotype was counted many times. The genes are TRBV7-9 and TRBJ2-7; D is unresolved. V lost 1 base and J lost 4, with 2 bases in between. This CDR3 has 11 amino acids. CDR1 is SEHNR and CDR2 is FQNEAQ in the germline V gene (reference sequence). CDR3 nucleotide sequence: TGTGCCAGCAGCTTAGAGTACGAGCAGTACTTC. Its protein product is CASSLEYEQYF.

The V gene is TRBV6-5, the J gene TRBJ2-5; D assignment may be TRBD1 or TRBD2 (5 bases each). There are 15 residues in the CDR3. V was shortened by 2 bases and J by 5 bases, with 15 bases between the two germline ends. CDR1 MNHEY and CDR2 SVGAGI come from the germline V gene. This CDR3 reads CASSYGGAGGETQYF. CDR3 sequence (DNA): TGTGCCAGCAGTTACGGGGGAGCCGGCGGGGAGACCCAGTACTTC.

Many counts were recorded for this clonotype. The chain combines TRBV4-2 with TRBJ2-3; 9 bases are a match to TRBD2. Trimming took 0 bases from V and 5 from J; bases not matched to a gene: 9. CDR1 and CDR2 (germline): LGHNA, YNFKEQ. The CDR3 loop spans 17 amino acids. The CDR3 coding sequence is TGTGCCAGCAGCCAAGAAGGGGCGGGGGGGCCTGGAGATACGCAGTATTTT. This encodes CASSQEGAGGPGDTQYF.

This clonotype is medium-sized. The chain joins TRBV29-1 to TRBJ1-2, with 7 bases lining up with TRBD1. The CDR3 consists of 12 residues. Germline V CDR1 and CDR2: SQVTM, ANQGSEA. Germline trimming cut 7 bases from V and 4 bases from J; bases unmatched to any gene: 6. The CDR3 spells CSAGTAAYGYTF. Written as DNA, the CDR3 is TGCAGCGCCGGGACAGCAGCCTATGGCTACACCTTC.

There are a few counts of this clonotype. The chain recombines TRBV9 with TRBJ1-6; D uncertain. Trimming left V 4 bases short and J 7 bases short, with 15 bases between. The CDR3 length is 15 residues. Germline V CDR1 and CDR2: SGDLS, YYNGEE. In nucleotides, the CDR3 is TGTGCCAGCAGCCCCGGTCGTCGCCCCAATTCACCCCTCCACTTT. Translation gives CASSPGRRPNSPLHF.

At least ten counts were recorded for this clonotype. The chain uses TRBV18 and TRBJ1-2; the D gene is possibly TRBD1 (6 bases). The V end was cut by 4 bases, the J end by 8 bases, with 23 bases between. Germline CDR1 and CDR2: KGHSH and LQKENI. The CDR3 has 16 amino acids. The CDR3 nucleotides read TGTGCCAGCTCACTTGAGTCCGGGACAACCACGGGGGGCTACACCTTC. Residues: CASSLESGTTTGGYTF.